This T cell receptor (beta chain) was sequenced for a study of HIV-infected children after antiretroviral therapy interruption. This clonotype was counted many times. Looked up from germline, CDR1 is SGHRS and CDR2 is YFSETQ. This CDR3 spans 15 amino acids. Trimming took 2 bases from V and 10 from J, leaving 16 bases between them. As for treatment: PENTA 11 planned treatment interruption arm or continuous ART arm. Unique molecular identifiers were included in an RNA-based 3' RACE TCR library. TCRdb re-called the 3' RACE reads through MiXCR, storing one row per CDR3 protein. The sample carries around 3,900 distinct CDR3 sequences, about 4.8% recorded once.

The specimen was CD45RO+ CD8+ T cells from PBMCs, pooled from several time points, collected from a donor given antiretroviral therapy, either interrupted or continuous. Subset in this sample: memory CD8+ CD45RO+ CD45RA- T cells. The J gene is TRBJ1-6, the V gene TRBV5-1; no clear D gene. This TCR came from a pool of human donors with HIV. This CDR3 is CASSLGFEFASPLHF. The CDR3 DNA reads as TGCGCCAGCAGCTTAGGGTTCGAATTCGCATCACCCCTCCACTTT.